This T cell receptor beta chain was retrieved from a study of blood T cell repertoires in COVID-19 (dated by TCRdb to the early 2020s). Context from the whole study: Samples from collaborators originated in the United States, Italy and Spain and spanned both the acute and convalescent phases of COVID-19. The prospective study material was composed of cDNA or gDNA derived from T cells, B-cell-depleted T cells, or PBMCs. The dataset comprised deeply sampled blood TCRbeta repertoires from subjects exposed to, actively infected with, or recovered from COVID-19. The repertoires were made available in a free public database intended to serve as a resource for research on the immune response to SARS-CoV-2. Samples came from the ongoing ImmuneRACE study (first 160 participants) plus 1,254 subjects from 6 global collaborators. Sample metadata almost always included a de-identified subject ID, COVID-19 status, age in years and sex. HLA class I and class II types, where available, came from metadata supplied by the sample provider rather than from assay-based typing.

The investigation overall reported the following: Clinical and demographic metadata were provided uncurated, with the amount varying by source and participant.

Concerning this clone itself: What this receptor recognizes is not known. Base qualities are not at hand, and no much larger clone is one base apart.

In the germline V gene (reference sequence), CDR1 corresponds to LNHNV and CDR2 to YYDKDF. Ends trimmed: V by 3 bases, J by 4 bases; bases unmatched to a gene: 7. The CDR3 measures 15 amino acids from cysteine to phenylalanine. Only CDR3 DNA is held: 45 bases, read in frame from base 1. TCRbeta CDR3 regions were amplified from genomic DNA by means of the immunoSEQ Assay, a bias-controlled multiplex PCR. In the source study's methods: Nucleated cell counts per sample were estimated from amplification of reference gene primers within the assay. To quantify the absolute abundance of each unique TCRbeta CDR3 rearrangement, sequence reads were collapsed and filtered. For each sample, productive Simpson clonality was calculated as the square root of Simpson's diversity index across productive rearrangements. TCRdb mirrors the immuneACCESS table, restricted to in-frame sequences. Some clones are absent from its copies; in checked studies, under half trace to an unresolved V gene, and the reason for the others is unknown. That table supplies the V and J calls and clone size; D and trimming were determined from the DNA. This sample has approximately 31,000 clones in its table, and over 75% of those were observed once. Approximately 15% of the sample lies in the top ten.

Each collaborating institution followed its own protocols to collect whole blood in K2EDTA tubes. For TCRbeta analysis, collaborators shipped samples as frozen whole blood, isolated PBMCs, or DNA extracted from either of those sample types. Sequencing was carried out using peripheral blood. Rearrangement joined TRBV15 to TRBJ2-7, with 9 middle bases fitting TRBD1. This TCR derives from a woman aged 55-70 years with active COVID-19. The DNA sequence is TGTGCCACCAGCAGGTACCGGGACAGGGTTTACGAGCAGTACTTC. Translated, this is CATSRYRDRVYEQYF.